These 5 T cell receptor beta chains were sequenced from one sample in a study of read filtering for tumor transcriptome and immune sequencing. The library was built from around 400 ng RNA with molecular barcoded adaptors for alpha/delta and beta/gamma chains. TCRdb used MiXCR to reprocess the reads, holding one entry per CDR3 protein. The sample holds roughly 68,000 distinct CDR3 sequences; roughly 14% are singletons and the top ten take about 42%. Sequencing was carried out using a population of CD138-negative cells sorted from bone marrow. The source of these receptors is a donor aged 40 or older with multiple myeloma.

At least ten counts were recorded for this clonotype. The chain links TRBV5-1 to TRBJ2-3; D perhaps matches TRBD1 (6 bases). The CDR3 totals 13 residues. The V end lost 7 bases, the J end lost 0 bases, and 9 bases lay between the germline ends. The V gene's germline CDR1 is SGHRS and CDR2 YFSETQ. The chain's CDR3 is CASGGGSTDTQYF. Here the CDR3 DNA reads TGCGCCAGCGGGGGCGGGAGCACAGATACGCAGTATTTT.

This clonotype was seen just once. CDR3 amino acids: CASSQYGGQGGYDQPQHF. Written as DNA, the CDR3 is TGTGCCAGCAGCCAATACGGGGGACAGGGAGGATACGATCAGCCCCAGCATTTT. This sequence joins TRBV7-9 and TRBJ1-5, with 9 bases that match TRBD1. CDR3 length equals 18 residues. The trim removed 5 bases at V and 5 bases at J, leaving 16 bases unmatched. Germline V gene sequence: CDR1 SEHNR, CDR2 FQNEAQ (reference sequence).

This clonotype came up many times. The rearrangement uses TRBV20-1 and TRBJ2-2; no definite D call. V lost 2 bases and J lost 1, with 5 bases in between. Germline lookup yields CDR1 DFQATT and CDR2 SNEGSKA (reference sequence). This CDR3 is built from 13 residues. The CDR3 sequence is CSARMGNTGELFF. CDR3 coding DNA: TGCAGTGCTAGAATGGGGAACACCGGGGAGCTGTTTTTT.

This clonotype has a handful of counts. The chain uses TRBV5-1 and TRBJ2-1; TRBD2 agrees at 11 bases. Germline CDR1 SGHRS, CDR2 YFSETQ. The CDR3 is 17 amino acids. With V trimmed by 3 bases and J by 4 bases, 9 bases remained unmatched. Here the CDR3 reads CASSWMGLADRYNEQFF. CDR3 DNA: TGCGCCAGCAGCTGGATGGGACTAGCGGATCGTTACAATGAGCAGTTCTTC.

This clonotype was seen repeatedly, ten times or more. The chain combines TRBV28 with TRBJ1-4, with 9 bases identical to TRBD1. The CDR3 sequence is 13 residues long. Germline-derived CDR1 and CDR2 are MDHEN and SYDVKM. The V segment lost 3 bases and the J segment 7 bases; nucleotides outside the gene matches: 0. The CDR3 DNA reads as TGTGCCAGCAGTTTGGGACAGGGTGAAAAACTGTTTTTT. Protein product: CASSLGQGEKLFF.